A single sample gave rise to the 8 T cell receptor beta chains below, sequenced in a study of T cell repertoires in cytomegalovirus infection. Using its own MiXCR run on the reads, TCRdb lists one record per CDR3 protein. The profile shows about 890,000 distinct CDR3 sequences, around 29% of them singletons. The antigens for these receptors are not known. The input for sequencing was cultured CD8+ T cells from PBMCs, taken from culture after CMV antigen stimulation. These TCRs come from a human donor in good health (CMV status not recorded). Some clones in this sample may be carry-over from other donors' samples.

V and J are TRBV7-9 and TRBJ2-1; D may be TRBD1 or TRBD2 (5 bases each). Looked up from germline, CDR1 is SEHNR and CDR2 is FQNEAQ (reference sequence). The CDR3 contains 16 residues. V lost 3 bases to trimming and J lost 3 bases, with 15 bases between them. The CDR3 nucleotides are TGTGCCAGCAGCTTTCGAGGGGAGAGTAGCTACAATGAGCAGTTCTTC. This codes for CASSFRGESSYNEQFF.

V is TRBV19 and J is TRBJ2-6; 8 nucleotides line up with TRBD1. V gave up 6 bases and J gave up 0 bases; unmatched junction bases: 13. CDR1 and CDR2 from the germline V gene are LNHDA and SQIVND (reference sequence). This CDR3 is 19 amino acids long. CDR3 in amino acids: CASSPIWGQEGSGANVLTF. CDR3 sequence (DNA): TGTGCCAGTAGCCCCATTTGGGGACAGGAGGGCTCTGGGGCCAACGTCCTGACTTTC.

The chain uses TRBV2 and TRBJ2-2; 10 positions agree with TRBD1. With 8 bases clipped from V and 7 bases from J, the junction kept 7 bases outside the gene matches. The CDR3 length is 14 residues. From germline, CDR1 is SNHLY and CDR2 FYNNEI. The CDR3: CASFRDRGNGELFF. The DNA for the CDR3 is TGTGCCAGCTTCCGGGACAGGGGTAACGGGGAGCTGTTTTTT.

This clonotype was detected ten times or more. J is TRBJ2-1 and V is TRBV7-6; tentative D call: TRBD1 (5 bases). Trimming took 6 bases from V and 5 from J, leaving 17 bases between them. Germline-derived CDR1 and CDR2 are SGHVS and FNYEAQ. The CDR3 extends over 15 amino acids. The CDR3 DNA follows: TGTGCCAGCAGTCCCAACTGGGGCCAGGACAATGAGCAGTTCTTC. This gives the protein CASSPNWGQDNEQFF.

In nucleotides, the CDR3 is TGTGCCAGCAGCTTTTTACCCCCGAGCTCTGGGGCCAACGTCCTGACTTTC. Its protein product is CASSFLPPSSGANVLTF. V usage is TRBV11-2 and J usage is TRBJ2-6; D not certain. Trimming pared 3 bases from V and 0 bases from J, leaving 12 bases between. CDR1 and CDR2 from the germline V gene are SGHAT and FQNNGV. The CDR3 loop spans 17 amino acids.

This sequence joins TRBV6-1 and TRBJ2-1; 11 nucleotides match TRBD2. The CDR3 length is 15 residues. Germline CDR1 MNHNS, CDR2 SASEGT. The V gene end was trimmed by 7 bases and the J gene end by 5 bases; junction bases not matched to a gene: 7. CDR3 DNA sequence: TGTGCCAGCAAGTGGGTAGCGGGGGGGGACAATGAGCAGTTCTTC. Translating gives CASKWVAGGDNEQFF.

Turning to this clonotype: The junction departs from the called germline gene at one end, perhaps through a read error. The chain recombines TRBV4-1 with TRBJ1-1; D is possibly TRBD1 (6 bases). The CDR3 sequence is 20 residues long. Germline CDR1 reads MGHRA; CDR2 reads YSYEKL. The CDR3 here is CASSQDRARGGWAGNTEAFF. CDR3 coding DNA: TGTGCCAGCAGCCAAGATAGAGCGAGGGGGGGCTGGGCCGGGAACACTGAAGCTTTCTTT.

This chain joins TRBV7-9 and TRBJ2-5; 8 nucleotides agree with TRBD2. There are 15 residues in the CDR3. J was trimmed by 4 bases and V by 4 bases; bases with no gene match: 8. CDR1 and CDR2 (germline): SEHNR, FQNEAQ (reference sequence). CDR3 DNA sequence: TGTGCCAGCAGCTCGACCGGGGGGGTAGGAGAGACCCAGTACTTC. It specifies CASSSTGGVGETQYF.